This T cell receptor (beta chain) was sequenced during a study of T cells in Graves' hyperthyroidism and ophthalmopathy. Only a few counts were recorded for this clonotype. V lost 6 bases, J lost 1 base, and 13 bases lay in between. Germline V gives CDR1 MDHEN, CDR2 SYDVKM. The CDR3 length is 15 residues. The TCR beta CDR3 regions underwent amplification using RNA transcripts as the source. Primed by the HTBI set, a first-round RT-PCR was run on the TCR CDR3. TCRdb re-called the multiplex PCR reads through MiXCR, storing one row per CDR3 protein. The sample consists of hundreds of thousands of distinct CDR3 sequences, 15% to 20% of them appearing once. Over 18 months, lack of ophthalmopathy progression marked Graves' hyperthyroidism as stable. Patients having uncontrolled infection, another autoimmune disease, pregnancy or lactation were not included. Approximately 9.3 ml of fresh peripheral blood supplied the PBMCs.

This TCR was recovered from a woman aged 25 to 39 with Graves' hyperthyroidism. Specimen: blood. V is TRBV28 and J is TRBJ1-3; no clear D gene. In DNA, the CDR3 is TGTGCCAGCAGCCCACCCATTACATCTGGAAACACCATATATTTT. Amino acids: CASSPPITSGNTIYF.